This TCR beta chain was found in a study of T-cell memory formation after mild COVID-19. Turning to this clonotype: Its matching antigen is unknown.

The germline V gene encodes CDR1 MNHEY and CDR2 SMNVEV (reference sequence). V was clipped by 7 bases and J by 12 bases; unmatched bases: 9. This CDR3 is built from 12 residues. General study findings and limits: Among contracting clones, CD4+ were mainly CM/EM and CD8+ enriched in EMRA. Pre-infection memory carried some responding clones, suggesting that cross-reactive memory joined. Day 15 to 85 contracting clones showed balanced CD4/CD8; day 15 to 37 expanders favored CD4+.

TCRdb itself ran the 5' RACE reads through MiXCR, one entry per CDR3 protein. The sample yields about 250,000 distinct CDR3 sequences, about 16% seen once. The source is an adult woman who had mild COVID-19 (a few samples of this study predate the infection). Cell type and time point are not known. The sequencing input was PBMCs or a T cell subset sorted from them (not recorded which). The chain carries TRBV27 and TRBJ2-3; TRBD2 agrees at 8 bases. The CDR3 sequence: CASKATSGRQYF. DNA for the CDR3: TGTGCCAGCAAGGCCACTAGCGGCCGCCAGTATTTT.